What follows are 20 T cell receptor beta chains derived from one specimen sequenced in a study of T cells after yellow fever vaccination. Via MiXCR, TCRdb re-called the 5' RACE reads, giving one row per CDR3 protein. This table holds hundreds of thousands of distinct CDR3 sequences, 13% found once. The material was PBMCs, obtained on the day of the yellow fever booster vaccination. The origin of the receptors is a man between 25 and 39 years old who received the YFV17D yellow fever vaccine.

The chain joins TRBV11-2 to TRBJ2-1; D possibly corresponds to TRBD2 (6 bases). Trimming removed 7 bases at V and 2 bases at J, with 12 bases between. Germline V CDR1 and CDR2: SGHAT, FQNNGV. The CDR3 spans 14 residues. The chain's CDR3 is CASTLGGTYNEQFF. The CDR3 bases are TGTGCCAGCACCCTCGGAGGGACCTACAATGAGCAGTTCTTC.

This chain joins TRBV20-1 and TRBJ2-3; D is unclear. Germline CDR1 reads DFQATT; CDR2 reads SNEGSKA (reference sequence). V lost 6 bases and J lost 5, with 6 bases in between. CDR3 length equals 10 residues. The chain's CDR3 is CSAVEDTQYF. DNA of the CDR3: TGCAGTGCAGTTGAAGATACGCAGTATTTT.

J is TRBJ1-1 and V is TRBV19, with 7 bases aligning to TRBD1. CDR1 LNHDA and CDR2 SQIVND come from the germline V gene (reference sequence). V dropped 6 bases and J dropped 11; count of bases not matched to a gene: 12. The CDR3 is 13 residues long. CDR3 region: CASSQMRGRWAFF. The CDR3 coding sequence is TGTGCCAGTAGCCAAATGAGGGGGCGTTGGGCTTTCTTT. Combining the CDR3 with reference TRBV19 and TRBJ1-1 gives the whole variable domain DGGITQSPKYLFRKEGQNVTLSCEQNLNHDAMYWYRQDPGQGLRLIYYSQIVNDFQKGDIAEGYSVSREKKESFPLTVTSAQKNPTAFYLCASSQMRGRWAFFGQGTRLTVV.

The chain carries TRBV4-3 and TRBJ2-3; 9 positions match TRBD2. This CDR3 comprises 16 residues. J lost 2 bases, V lost 0 bases, and 3 bases had no gene match. Germline CDR1 reads LGHNA; CDR2 reads YSLEER. CDR3 nucleotides: TGCGCCAGCAGCCAAGACCTAGCGGGACCCACAGATACGCAGTATTTT. This gives the protein CASSQDLAGPTDTQYF.

This clonotype was counted only a few times. One end of the junction fails to match germline, which may point to a read error. This chain links TRBV6-1 with TRBJ2-4; unclear D gene. The germline V gene encodes CDR1 MNHNS and CDR2 SASEGT. The CDR3 totals 13 residues. The CDR3 sequence is CASSPPTKNFQYF. In nucleotides, the CDR3 is TGTGCCAGCAGTCCTCCAACCAAAAACTTTCAGTACTTC.

This clonotype was counted only a few times. This chain joins TRBV4-2 and TRBJ2-6; D might be TRBD1 or TRBD2, each matching 5 bases. Germline loops: CDR1 LGHNA, CDR2 YNFKEQ. V was trimmed by 0 bases and J by 4 bases, leaving 7 bases between them. The CDR3 extends over 15 amino acids. The CDR3: CASSQDGTGANVLTF. CDR3 sequence (DNA): TGTGCCAGCAGCCAAGACGGGACCGGGGCCAACGTCCTGACTTTC.

This clonotype has at least ten counts. The chain links TRBV20-1 to TRBJ2-2; 7 positions match TRBD2. The CDR3 has 17 amino acids. Germline trimming cut 3 bases from V and 0 bases from J; bases unmatched to any gene: 10. Germline assignment: CDR1 DFQATT and CDR2 SNEGSKA (reference sequence). CDR3 DNA: TGCAGTGCTAGTGGGGGAGGGCCCCCAACGAACACCGGGGAGCTGTTTTTT. Its protein product is CSASGGGPPTNTGELFF.

This clonotype has a handful of counts. The rearrangement uses TRBV7-9 and TRBJ2-7; 10 nucleotides align to TRBD1. Per the germline V gene, CDR1 is SEHNR and CDR2 is FQNEAQ (reference sequence). The ends lost 5 bases at V and 5 bases at J; junction bases unmatched: 3. This CDR3 region has 13 residues. For the CDR3, the DNA is TGTGCCAGCAGCGGGACAGGGGTTCACGAGCAGTACTTC. Translated: CASSGTGVHEQYF.

This chain links TRBV7-2 with TRBJ2-6, with a tentative D call TRBD2 (5 bases). Between the trimmed V and J ends, which lost 11 bases and 5 bases, there was a span of 13 bases. The CDR3 sequence is 13 residues long. Germline V gives CDR1 SGHTA, CDR2 FQGNSA. CDR3 residues: CASDLLRANVLTF. In nucleotides, the CDR3 is TGTGCCTCGGACTTACTTAGGGCCAACGTCCTGACTTTC. The complete variable domain, with remaining parts taken from reference TRBV7-2 and TRBJ2-6, reads GAGVSQSPSNKVTEKGKDVELRCDPISGHTALYWYRQSLGQGLEFLIYFQGNSAPDKSGLPSDRFSAERTGGSVSTLTIQRTQQEDSAVYLCASDLLRANVLTFGAGSRLTVL.

The sample holds many counts of this clonotype. CDR3 coding DNA: TGTGCCAGCAGCTCCGCGGGCCGGCGGGAGAGCTACAATGAGCAGTTCTTC. This translates into CASSSAGRRESYNEQFF. V gene TRBV7-2 combines with J gene TRBJ2-1; 7 bases line up with TRBD2. The V gene end was trimmed by 4 bases and the J gene end by 3 bases; junction bases not matched to a gene: 12. The CDR3 totals 17 residues. CDR1 and CDR2 from the germline V gene are SGHTA and FQGNSA.

This clonotype was observed a few times. The chain has TRBV28 and TRBJ2-3, with unresolved D. The V and J ends lost 10 bases and 4 bases respectively, with 18 bases between them. Germline assignment: CDR1 MDHEN and CDR2 SYDVKM. This CDR3 is 14 amino acids long. The CDR3 nucleotides are TGTGCCATTACGAATGGTCGGGTAGCAGATACGCAGTATTTT. This codes for CAITNGRVADTQYF.

This clonotype was seen a handful of times. V gene TRBV4-3 combines with J gene TRBJ2-1, with 8 bases lining up with TRBD2. Germline values: CDR1 LGHNA, CDR2 YSLEER. V lost 0 bases, J lost 12 bases, and 1 base stayed unmatched. The CDR3 covers 12 residues. CDR3 nucleotides: TGCGCCAGCAGCCAAGAGGCGGGAGGGCAGTTCTTC. Its translation is CASSQEAGGQFF.

The CDR3, as DNA: TGTGCCAGCAGCCCCGAAGCGGGAGTGGAGACCCAGTACTTC. Its translation is CASSPEAGVETQYF. This chain uses TRBV9 with TRBJ2-5; 8 bases agree with TRBD2. This CDR3 comprises 14 residues. V trimming: 4 bases; J trimming: 5 bases; junction bases outside the gene matches: 7. The germline gives CDR1 SGDLS, CDR2 YYNGEE.

This clonotype showed up just a few times. This rearrangement joins TRBV12-3 or TRBV12-4 to TRBJ2-7, with a possible D match to TRBD1 (6 bases). V was pared by 6 bases and J by 6 bases, with 18 bases between. This CDR3 region has 14 residues. The DNA for the CDR3 is TGTGCCAGCAGCTACTCCATGACAGGACTCGAGCAGTACTTC. It is translated as CASSYSMTGLEQYF.

This clonotype was counted only a few times. V usage is TRBV2 and J usage is TRBJ2-1; 9 bases are a match to TRBD2. Germline assignment: CDR1 SNHLY and CDR2 FYNNEI. CDR3 length equals 15 residues. Losses at the gene ends were 6 bases for V and 2 bases for J; bases not matched to a gene: 5. The CDR3 DNA follows: TGTGCCAGCAGCGCCCGACTAGCGGCCTACAATGAGCAGTTCTTC. This codes for CASSARLAAYNEQFF.

This clonotype has a handful of counts. V gene TRBV5-1 combines with J gene TRBJ2-5, with TRBD1 identical over 7 bases. Trimming removed 2 bases from V and 4 bases from J; junction bases left unmatched: 5. From germline, CDR1 is SGHRS and CDR2 YFSETQ. This CDR3 is built from 14 residues. The CDR3 protein is CASSFTGVAETQYF. CDR3 coding DNA: TGCGCCAGCAGCTTTACAGGGGTGGCAGAGACCCAGTACTTC.

This clonotype occurred a few times. The gene calls are TRBV15 and TRBJ1-2; tentatively, D is TRBD1 (6 bases). Between the trimmed V and J ends, which lost 5 bases and 0 bases, there was a span of 16 bases. This CDR3 region has 16 residues. Germline V CDR1 and CDR2: LNHNV, YYDKDF (reference sequence). CDR3 in amino acids: CATSSGTGAANYGYTF. In DNA form, the CDR3 reads TGTGCCACCAGCTCCGGAACGGGGGCGGCTAACTATGGCTACACCTTC.

This clonotype was detected only a few times. The rearrangement joins TRBV5-1 to TRBJ1-3; D is uncertain. The V gene's germline CDR1 is SGHRS and CDR2 YFSETQ. The CDR3 sequence is 15 residues long. V was pared by 0 bases and J by 4 bases, with 11 bases between. In DNA form, the CDR3 reads TGCGCCAGCAGCTTGGGTTGGGCAGACGGAAACACCATATATTTT. This gives the protein CASSLGWADGNTIYF.

This clonotype appeared a few times. This chain joins TRBV12-3 or TRBV12-4 and TRBJ1-1; D perhaps matches TRBD1 (6 bases). This CDR3 comprises 15 residues. Deletions cut 8 bases from V and 0 bases from J, with 16 bases between. CDR3 residues: CASCSGTLMNTEAFF. For the CDR3, the DNA is TGTGCCAGCTGCTCCGGGACACTCATGAACACTGAAGCTTTCTTT.

This clonotype was seen more than once but under ten times. Here the CDR3 reads CATGAGTSNQPQHF. The CDR3 DNA reads TGTGCCACCGGAGCAGGAACGAGCAATCAGCCCCAGCATTTT. The chain recombines TRBV24-1 with TRBJ1-5; D gene uncertain. Per the germline V gene, CDR1 is KGHDR and CDR2 is SFDVKD. Trimming took 9 bases from V and 1 from J, leaving 12 bases between them. CDR3 length equals 14 residues.